Included here is one T cell receptor beta chain sequence, with context. Its antigen is not identified. During its preparation, the TCRbeta library received unique molecular identifiers. TCRdb recomputed calls from the PCR reads with MiXCR, one row per CDR3 protein. The data hold about 590,000 distinct CDR3 sequences, with over 10% observed a single time. The sample originates from a study of T-cell reconstitution after alpha-beta-depleted transplantation in children. Study-wide results and caveats: The main origin of T-cell counts and diversity one year after transplant was newly produced T cells.

Germline values: CDR1 KGHDR, CDR2 SFDVKD. There are 15 residues in the CDR3. The V end lost 1 base, the J end lost 3 bases, and 10 bases lay between the germline ends. The receptor's source is a male patient under 18 who had a stem cell transplant for acute myeloid leukemia, so the T cells may come from the graft donor. V is TRBV24-1 and J is TRBJ2-3, with D perhaps matching TRBD2 (7 bases). The sample consisted of PBMCs, mostly from graft donor cells, taken 360 days after TCRalphabeta/CD19-depleted stem cell transplant. The CDR3, as DNA: TGTGCCACCAGTGATTTTGAGGGGGGGACAGATACGCAGTATTTT. It codes for CATSDFEGGTDTQYF.